This is a list of T cell receptor beta chains from one sample in a study of T-cell reconstitution after alpha-beta-depleted transplantation in children. TCRdb ran MiXCR on the PCR reads and lists one entry per CDR3 protein. The sample contains some 530,000 distinct CDR3 sequences, under 15% of which appear only once. Sequenced material: PBMCs from the stem cell graft donor, taken from the stem cell graft. These receptors were collected from a human donor who donated a stem cell graft to a child with combined immunodeficiency. Both conserved end residues are part of each CDR3. A D gene is named only where the DNA matches it firmly. For some rows the clone size is stated as once, few or many, or as a class when expanded; others skip it.

.,TRBD2,TRBV24-1,15,TRBJ2-7,TGTGCCACCAGTGACCCCAGGACTAGTTTTTACGAGCAGTACTTC,CATSDPRTSFYEQYF
few,TRBD1,TRBV30,13,TRBJ1-2,TGTGCCTGGAGTCGGGACAGGGACTATGGCTACACCTTC,CAWSRDRDYGYTF
many,.,TRBV12-3/TRBV12-4,14,TRBJ2-5,TGTGCCAGCAGTTTTAGGGGGGTCGGAGAGACCCAGTACTTC,CASSFRGVGETQYF
few,.,TRBV15,16,TRBJ2-7,TGTGCCACCAGCAGCGGCACTAGCTCCTTCTCCTACGAGCAGTACTTC,CATSSGTSSFSYEQYF
many,TRBD2,TRBV5-1,16,TRBJ2-1,TGCGCCAGCAGCTTGATGGGTCTAGCGGGAAGCGATGAGCAGTTCTTC,CASSLMGLAGSDEQFF
few,TRBD1,TRBV5-1,15,TRBJ2-7,TGCGCCAGCAGCTTGGCCCGGGACAGGTTCTACGAGCAGTACTTC,CASSLARDRFYEQYF
few,.,TRBV12-3/TRBV12-4,12,TRBJ2-2,TGTGCCAGCAGTTTCGCAGCCGGGGAGCTGTTTTTT,CASSFAAGELFF
.,TRBD2,TRBV13,19,TRBJ2-1,TGTGCCAGCAGCTGGTCGCCGGGACTAGGGTCGGACCCTAACAATGAGCAGTTCTTC,CASSWSPGLGSDPNNEQFF
few,TRBD2,TRBV24-1,17,TRBJ2-1,TGTGCCACCAGTGACTCCCGTGATAGCGGGGGTTACAATGAGCAGTTCTTC,CATSDSRDSGGYNEQFF
many,.,TRBV7-8,13,TRBJ2-7,TGTGCCAGCAGCTCCGACAGGACCTACGAGCAGTACTTC,CASSSDRTYEQYF
.,TRBD1,TRBV5-1,16,TRBJ1-1,TGCGCCAGCAGCCCGGGACAGGGATATGGGAACACTGAAGCTTTCTTT,CASSPGQGYGNTEAFF
.,.,TRBV28,13,TRBJ2-5,TGTGCCAGCAGTCCCTCAAGGGACTCGACCCAGTACTTC,CASSPSRDSTQYF
.,.,TRBV6-1,10,TRBJ2-3,TGTGCCAGCATCTTAGATACGCAGTATTTT,CASILDTQYF
.,.,TRBV3-1,15,TRBJ1-5,TGTGCCAGCAGCCAAGAGGGGGCTGGCAATCAGCCCCAGCATTTT,CASSQEGAGNQPQHF
.,TRBD2,TRBV7-8,15,TRBJ2-7,TGTGCCAGCAGCTTAGGCAGGACTAGCATCTACGAGCAGTACTTC,CASSLGRTSIYEQYF
few,.,TRBV20-1,14,TRBJ2-1,TGCAGTGCTAGGGGGGGCTACTCCTACAATGAGCAGTTCTTC,CSARGGYSYNEQFF
.,TRBD1,TRBV12-3/TRBV12-4,14,TRBJ1-2,TGTGCCAGCAGTCCACGAGTACAGGGGAGTGGCTACACCTTC,CASSPRVQGSGYTF
.,TRBD1,TRBV29-1,14,TRBJ2-2,TGCAGCGTAGCCGGGACAGGGGACACCGGGGAGCTGTTTTTT,CSVAGTGDTGELFF
many,.,TRBV12-3/TRBV12-4,13,TRBJ1-2,TGTGCCAGCACCCCAAAAAGTAACTATGGCTACACCTTC,CASTPKSNYGYTF
few,.,TRBV7-8,15,TRBJ2-1,TGTGCCAGCAGCCCCGACCTTCTTGGCTACAATGAGCAGTTCTTC,CASSPDLLGYNEQFF
.,TRBD2,TRBV5-1,17,TRBJ2-7,TGCGCCAGCACCCAGGGGCTAGCGGGAGAGAGTCCCTACGAGCAGTACTTC,CASTQGLAGESPYEQYF
few,TRBD2,TRBV12-3/TRBV12-4,16,TRBJ2-7,TGTGCCAGCAGTTCCGCCGGGACTAGCATATTCCGCGAGCAGTACTTC,CASSSAGTSIFREQYF
few,.,TRBV6-2/TRBV6-3,15,TRBJ2-1,TGTGCCAGCAACCCATCTAGGAGCTCCTACAATGAGCAGTTCTTC,CASNPSRSSYNEQFF
once,.,TRBV18,16,TRBJ1-1,TGTGCCAGCTCACCCAGCACTGGGATCATGAACACTGAAGCTTTCTTT,CASSPSTGIMNTEAFF
many,TRBD2,TRBV6-6,13,TRBJ2-1,TGTGCCAGCAGTCGCGGACTAGCGGCTGAGCAGTTCTTC,CASSRGLAAEQFF
few,.,TRBV14,16,TRBJ2-7,TGTGCCAGCAGCCAAGAACCGCAGGTTGCCTCCTACGAGCAGTACTTC,CASSQEPQVASYEQYF
many,.,TRBV5-1,15,TRBJ2-2,TGCGCCAGCAGCTTGTTGACAGGGAACACCGGGGAGCTGTTTTTT,CASSLLTGNTGELFF
.,TRBD1,TRBV24-1,15,TRBJ2-7,TGTGCCACCAGTGACCCGACAGGGGGTGTCTACGAGCAGTACTTC,CATSDPTGGVYEQYF
.,.,TRBV29-1,13,TRBJ2-3,TGCAGCGTTGAAGAGAGTATGGAAGATACGCAGTATTTT,CSVEESMEDTQYF
few,.,TRBV14,15,TRBJ2-7,TGTGCCAGCAGCCAACGGCCAGTGGGCTCCTACGAGCAGTACTTC,CASSQRPVGSYEQYF
few,TRBD1,TRBV12-3/TRBV12-4,15,TRBJ2-2,TGTGCCAGCAGGTCGGGACAGGGTAATTCCGGGGAGCTGTTTTTT,CASRSGQGNSGELFF
.,.,TRBV7-2,15,TRBJ2-1,TGTGCCAGCAGCCCCCAGACCGGGCCCGACAATGAGCAGTTCTTC,CASSPQTGPDNEQFF
many,TRBD2,TRBV12-3/TRBV12-4,18,TRBJ2-2,TGTGCCAGCAGTTTCGGGTCTAGCGGGGGCCGAAACACCGGGGAGCTGTTTTTT,CASSFGSSGGRNTGELFF
many,.,TRBV20-1,15,TRBJ2-7,TGCAGTGCCAACCTACCCCGGGGGGCCTCCTACGAGCAGTACTTC,CSANLPRGASYEQYF
many,.,TRBV11-1,17,TRBJ2-3,TGTGCCAGCAGCCGAAGAGAACGAGGGCCATGGGGAGATACGCAGTATTTT,CASSRRERGPWGDTQYF
many,.,TRBV7-2,13,TRBJ1-1,TGTGCCAGCAGCTTAACAGGGTGGACTGAAGCTTTCTTT,CASSLTGWTEAFF
few,.,TRBV20-1,18,TRBJ2-3,TGCAGTGCTAGAGATGCAGGGGAATGGCGGACCCGCACAGATACGCAGTATTTT,CSARDAGEWRTRTDTQYF
.,.,TRBV20-1,13,TRBJ1-4,TGCAGTGCTAGAGAGGGGCCTAATGAAAAACTGTTTTTT,CSAREGPNEKLFF
many,TRBD1,TRBV29-1,14,TRBJ2-1,TGCAGCGGGGCTACAGGGGAGCCTCGGAATGAGCAGTTCTTC,CSGATGEPRNEQFF
few,.,TRBV3-1,16,TRBJ2-3,TGTGCCAGCAGCCCCGCCTCGCTCCGTCCCACAGATACGCAGTATTTT,CASSPASLRPTDTQYF
.,TRBD2,TRBV10-3,15,TRBJ2-1,TGTGCCATCAGTGGTGAACTAGCGTCGTACAATGAGCAGTTCTTC,CAISGELASYNEQFF
many,.,TRBV12-3/TRBV12-4,15,TRBJ2-3,TGTGCCAGCAGTTCTGCTGGACCACGCACAGATACGCAGTATTTT,CASSSAGPRTDTQYF
few,.,TRBV12-3/TRBV12-4,12,TRBJ2-7,TGTGCCAGCAGAGACGGAACAAACGAGCAGTACTTC,CASRDGTNEQYF
many,.,TRBV28,14,TRBJ2-1,TGTGCCAGCAGCTCACGCGGGGCTAGCAATGAGCAGTTCTTC,CASSSRGASNEQFF
few,.,TRBV5-1,14,TRBJ2-7,TGCGCCAGCAGCTTGTTATTGGGGGAGTACGAGCAGTACTTC,CASSLLLGEYEQYF
.,.,TRBV12-3/TRBV12-4,14,TRBJ2-4,TGTGCCAGCAGTTTAATTCGAGCCAAAAACATTCAGTACTTC,CASSLIRAKNIQYF
many,.,TRBV7-2,16,TRBJ2-3,TGTGCCAGCAGCTTAGAGCGACAGCGAAGCACAGATACGCAGTATTTT,CASSLERQRSTDTQYF
.,TRBD1,TRBV30,13,TRBJ2-5,TGTGCCCGTGGTGGCCCCAGGGGGGAGACCCAGTACTTC,CARGGPRGETQYF
.,.,TRBV2,15,TRBJ2-3,TGTGCCAGCAGTGGGGAGACTAGTCCCACAGATACGCAGTATTTT,CASSGETSPTDTQYF
few,.,TRBV11-3,14,TRBJ2-4,TGTGCCAGCAGCTATACCAGGACGGGAAACATTCAGTACTTC,CASSYTRTGNIQYF
few,TRBD1,TRBV27,14,TRBJ2-3,TGTGCCAGCCGGACAGGGGTAGGGACAGATACGCAGTATTTT,CASRTGVGTDTQYF
few,.,TRBV6-2/TRBV6-3,15,TRBJ2-3,TGTGCCAGCAGTTGGAGGGGCCAGGTCTCAGATACGCAGTATTTT,CASSWRGQVSDTQYF
.,.,TRBV5-1,13,TRBJ2-3,TGCGCCAGCAACATCGAAGGGGTAGATACGCAGTATTTT,CASNIEGVDTQYF
few,TRBD2,TRBV6-2/TRBV6-3,15,TRBJ2-7,TGTGCCAGCAGTCCCCTTTTACGGGGGGGCCACGAGCAGTACTTC,CASSPLLRGGHEQYF
few,.,TRBV2,13,TRBJ2-4,TGTGCCAGCCGGGGAGACACTAAAAACATTCAGTACTTC,CASRGDTKNIQYF
.,TRBD2,TRBV5-1,19,TRBJ2-1,TGCGCCAGCAGCTTGGCCCGTCTAGCGGGCCTTACCGACTACAATGAGCAGTTCTTC,CASSLARLAGLTDYNEQFF
few,.,TRBV9,17,TRBJ2-1,TGTGCCAGCAGGGATAGCCCCGGGACGCCTTCCTACAATGAGCAGTTCTTC,CASRDSPGTPSYNEQFF
.,.,TRBV6-5,18,TRBJ1-1,TGTGCCAGCAGTTACTCATTCCCCTTCTCTAGTACGGTTGCTGAAGCTTTCTTT,CASSYSFPFSSTVAEAFF
.,TRBD2,TRBV20-1,17,TRBJ2-1,TGCAGTGCTAGAGTAGGTTTCGGCGCGGGGGGGCTTTATGAGCAGTTCTTC,CSARVGFGAGGLYEQFF